The sequence of this TCR beta chain was determined in a study of blood T cell repertoires in COVID-19. Whole-study context: Specimens from acute and convalescent COVID-19 originated in the United States, Italy and Spain. Sources were T cells, B-cell-depleted T cells, or PBMCs; the material itself was cDNA or gDNA.

Seattle-derived patients entered the study during active infection and were followed longitudinally. Profiled with immunoSEQ multiplex PCR; TCRdb holds only in-frame clones, not every one. The repertoire holds hundreds of thousands of clones, approximately 89% seen once, with 6.3% in the top ten. The CDR3 length is 17 residues. Germline V gene data show CDR1 as SGDLS and CDR2 as YYNGEE. V shed 3 bases and J 4 bases; nucleotides not matched to a gene: 9. The J gene is TRBJ2-5, the V gene TRBV9, with TRBD2 matching over 13 bases. The receptor was isolated from a young woman with COVID-19, enrolled during active disease. The sequencing input was peripheral blood. The CDR3: CASSERGLAGEGETQYF. CDR3 coding DNA: TGTGCCAGCAGCGAACGCGGACTAGCGGGAGAAGGAGAGACCCAGTACTTC.